This T cell receptor (beta chain) was sequenced for a study of CD8 T cells in Susac syndrome (dated by TCRdb to about 2019). General notes on the study: The study used repertoire sequencing to test whether antigen drove CD8+ T cell activation and differentiation in Susac syndrome. The investigation overall reported the following: The TCR sequencing and HLA analysis was acknowledged to have included a relatively small number of individuals.

Concerning this clonotype: The clone's antigen remains unknown. Nothing much larger sits one base from this clone, and base qualities are not available.

Peripheral blood CD8+ and CD4+ T cells from healthy donors, Susac syndrome patients and multiple sclerosis patients were profiled by high-throughput TCR beta sequencing. Multiple sclerosis controls were treatment-naive patients with stable or active relapsing-remitting disease fulfilling revised McDonald criteria. Bulk CD8+ and CD4+ T cells were purified by magnetic negative isolation, whereas CD8+ TEMRA cells were enriched by FACS. Blood was collected in EDTA tubes and processed within 24 hours, with PBMCs isolated through density gradient centrifugation. PBMCs destined for TCR sequencing were cryopreserved in liquid nitrogen and later thawed in a 37 °C water bath. Purity of sorted or isolated CD4+, CD8+ and CD8+ TEMRA cells was at least 90%. RNA was extracted using the RNeasy kit, and roughly 0.45 to 1 ug of the RNA was reverse transcribed with random hexamers. TCR beta CDR3 regions were amplified with the immunoSEQ multiplex PCR assay covering 54 Vbeta and 13 Jbeta segments. To correct PCR amplification bias, a synthetic template baseline was used for both primer optimization and computational correction. Regarding the original processing steps: Reads were annotated to V, D and J genes per IMGT and analyzed with immunoSEQ Analyzer, keeping only productive sequences. To calculate clonality, Shannon entropy was normalized by log2 of the number of productive unique sequences and then subtracted from one. For each patient and control, public and private clones were evaluated within the 100 most prevalent clones. A clone was defined as Susac-specific if it was absent from the healthy and MS cohorts, from some 1,100 published viral clones and from other ImmuneACCESS disease sequences. TCRdb reprocessing: public reads trimmed at Q25 with fastp, clones called with MiXCR, in-frame beta chains kept. Entries that share a CDR3 protein sequence are merged under the most common genes and DNA. TCRdb assigned the V and J calls; the authors' analysis was not used. This sample comprises more than 55,000 distinct CDR3 sequences, roughly 95% of them detected only once. The ten largest clonotypes hold roughly 0.11% of the sample.

The sequencing sample was made of CD4+ T cells from PBMCs. This receptor was obtained from a human donor with multiple sclerosis.

Here the CDR3 is given as CASSLGSGQGNSPLHF. The DNA reads TGTGCCAGCAGTTTAGGCTCCGGACAGGGGAATTCACCCCTCCACTTT. The chain links TRBV12-3 or TRBV12-4 with TRBJ1-6, and 9 bases in between align with TRBD1. Counted from cysteine to phenylalanine, this CDR3 has 16 amino acids. The kept DNA is CDR3 alone, 48 bases in frame from the first base. Compared with germline, V lacks 1 base and J lacks 7 bases; bases without a gene match: 5.